This T cell receptor (beta chain) appears in the sequencing data of a study of response to subunit inactivated influenza vaccine. TCRdb re-analysed the RT-PCR reads in MiXCR, keeping a single row per CDR3 protein. The sample carries 450,000 to 600,000 distinct CDR3 sequences, under 9% recorded once. Germline-derived CDR1 and CDR2 are ENHRY and SYGVKD. The CDR3 extends over 15 amino acids. Trimming took off 8 bases at V and 0 bases at J, with 17 bases between the two ends. This clonotype was seen more than once but under ten times. This TCR derives from a man in his fifties or sixties who received an inactivated influenza vaccine. The gene calls are TRBV10-3 and TRBJ2-7; D is unclear. This specimen was PBMCs from blood, taken about 23 months after vaccination. This chain's CDR3 is CAIGPRAADSYEQYF. The CDR3 bases are TGTGCCATCGGGCCCCGGGCTGCCGACTCCTACGAGCAGTACTTC.